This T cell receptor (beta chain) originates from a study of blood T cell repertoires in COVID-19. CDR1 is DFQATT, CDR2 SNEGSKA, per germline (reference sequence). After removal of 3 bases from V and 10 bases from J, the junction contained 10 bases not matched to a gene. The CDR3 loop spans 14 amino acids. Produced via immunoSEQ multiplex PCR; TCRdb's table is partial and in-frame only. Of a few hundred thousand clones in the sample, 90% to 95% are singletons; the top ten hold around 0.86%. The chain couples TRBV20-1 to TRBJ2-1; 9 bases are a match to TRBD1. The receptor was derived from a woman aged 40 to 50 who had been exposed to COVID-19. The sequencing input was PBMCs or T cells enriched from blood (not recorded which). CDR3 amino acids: CSASYGTGTKEQFF. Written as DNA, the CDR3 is TGCAGTGCTAGTTACGGGACAGGGACCAAGGAGCAGTTCTTC.